These T cell receptor beta chains were read from a single sample in a study of CXCR3-negative and CXCR3-positive naive CD8 T cells. From its re-call of the 5' RACE reads, TCRdb lists each CDR3 protein once, without DNA. The listing records around 130,000 distinct CDR3 sequences. Sequenced: naive CXCR3+ CD8+ T cells from blood. All receptors come from a human donor in good health. Some clones in this sample may be carry-over from other donors' samples. CDR3s include the opening cysteine and the closing phenylalanine or tryptophan.

v_gene	j_gene	CDR3aa
TRBV19	TRBJ2-1	CASSPDLHNEQFF
TRBV14	TRBJ2-1	CASSQRGISSYNEQFF
TRBV14	TRBJ2-3	CASSQGPSGTSGGKDTQYF
TRBV20-1	TRBJ2-7	CSARPVSSYEQYF
TRBV20-1	TRBJ2-3	CSANNRGPAADTQYF
TRBV4-1	TRBJ2-5	CASSQPSGKTQYF
TRBV6-4	TRBJ1-1	CASSQSSNTEAFF
TRBV29-1	TRBJ2-6	CSVGQGGTGANVLTF
TRBV7-9	TRBJ2-7	CASSSRDRVYEQYF
TRBV3-1	TRBJ2-5	CASSQENGILDSQETQYF
TRBV5-1	TRBJ2-1	CASSPEYRAPHNEQFF
TRBV27	TRBJ2-1	CASSLVGSYNEQFF
TRBV7-6	TRBJ1-1	CASSLVGQGGTEAFF
TRBV12-3/TRBV12-4	TRBJ2-5	CASSSRIDRVQETQYF
TRBV20-1	TRBJ2-1	CSARDIEGGPYNEQFF
TRBV5-1	TRBJ1-1	CASSAFGQENTEAFF
TRBV28	TRBJ2-1	CASTLKGLAVIYNEQFF
TRBV29-1	TRBJ2-7	CSPSRDRGEYEQYF
TRBV29-1	TRBJ2-2	CSVTNRAGEGTGELFF
TRBV5-1	TRBJ1-2	CGSSLEGGNYGYTF
TRBV4-3	TRBJ1-1	CASSQDKFLNTEAFF
TRBV21-1	TRBJ2-7	CASSKIPGQGSHEQYF
TRBV29-1	TRBJ1-3	CSVERRDRVEDTIYF
TRBV28	TRBJ2-5	CASSSVAGGSYQETQYF
TRBV18	TRBJ1-1	CAGASGQVNTEAFF
TRBV6-5	TRBJ2-1	CASSFPGIPHNEQFF
TRBV6-5	TRBJ2-5	CASSYGFKETQYF
TRBV29-1	TRBJ2-2	CSALGGPNTGELFF
TRBV12-3/TRBV12-4	TRBJ2-3	CASSLTSESTDTQYF
TRBV29-1	TRBJ1-1	CSVEDEERNTEAFF
TRBV29-1	TRBJ1-2	CSAVTDRIPSNYGYTF
TRBV6-2/TRBV6-3	TRBJ2-5	CASSPSWTQYF
TRBV15	TRBJ2-5	CATSEISAGPQETQYF
TRBV6-2/TRBV6-3	TRBJ1-1	CASSYGSGGLNTEAFF
TRBV7-9	TRBJ1-1	CASSLIWGQGSEAFF
TRBV7-9	TRBJ1-2	CASSLDQRGYTF
TRBV29-1	TRBJ1-2	CSGDGEDGYTF
TRBV4-3	TRBJ1-5	CASSQDLAPNQPQHF
TRBV12-3/TRBV12-4	TRBJ2-7	CASSFSGEQYF
TRBV7-9	TRBJ2-7	CATESRGRGYEQYF
TRBV29-1	TRBJ1-1	CSVTRMNTEAFF
TRBV7-3	TRBJ2-1	CASSSVAGAYNEQFF
TRBV4-1	TRBJ1-2	CASSQVIQGGGVDGYTF
TRBV15	TRBJ1-6	CATSRGSGQTRLHF
TRBV5-1	TRBJ1-1	CASSSSGGIEAFF
TRBV6-6	TRBJ1-1	CASSVGTEALF
TRBV6-2/TRBV6-3	TRBJ2-2	CASRVAGTGELFF
TRBV9	TRBJ2-2	CASSVVGGLTGELFF
TRBV2	TRBJ2-7	CASSETGGSSLEQYF
TRBV28	TRBJ1-1	CASRTQRQGVPEAFF
TRBV6-2/TRBV6-3	TRBJ2-1	CASSLVSSLEYNEQFF
TRBV23-1	TRBJ2-1	CASRSLNEQFF
TRBV29-1	TRBJ2-5	CSVVPAYLETQYF
TRBV6-6	TRBJ2-2	CASRPQGSGELFF
TRBV10-2	TRBJ2-7	CASSEGSLEVSYEQYF